The entry below gives a single T cell receptor beta chain sequence along with its context. As yet, its antigen is unknown. The source of the sample is a study of cytomegalovirus exposure and HLA in healthy donors. Study observations and caveats: In vitro confirmation showed a few CMV-associated chains to be CMV antigen specific. A later analysis found TCR association rates differed by HLA locus, highest for DRB1 and lowest for HLA-C. Donors belonging to an Asian-associated ancestry cluster reportedly showed fewer N-insertions in productive TCRs than the approximately 670-donor mean, according to what a later analysis found. Cytomegalovirus association was listed for under 200 TCR beta chains.

The primer mix had 60 Vbeta and 13 Jbeta primers. TCRdb keeps only in-frame clones here, not all; method: immunoSEQ multiplex PCR. The table includes 130,000 or so clones, 76% detected once. The sequencing input was PBMCs. The TCR originated in a female donor in good health and CMV-seropositive.

CDR3 sequence (DNA): TGTGCCAGTACCCTAGCCCCCTCCGGGGACACTGAAGCTTTCTTT. This translates into CASTLAPSGDTEAFF. V gene TRBV19 combines with J gene TRBJ1-1; no clear D. The CDR3 runs 15 residues. CDR1 LNHDA and CDR2 SQIVND come from the germline V gene (reference sequence). Trimming took off 7 bases at V and 3 bases at J, with 18 bases between the two ends.